These T cell receptor beta chains were read from a single sample in a study of blood T cell repertoires in COVID-19. Clones were sequenced by immunoSEQ multiplex PCR, and TCRdb holds only the in-frame ones, with some missing. The table shows about 74,000 clones, with nearly 80% occurring only once. Sequencing was done on a sample of peripheral blood. These receptors originate from a human donor in a cohort sampled during active COVID-19. Each CDR3 is given with its conserved first and last residue. The D gene is left open where the match is weak. Not all rows give a size; the values are once, few, many and, for expanded clones, a class.

V	D	J	size	DNA	CDR3
TRBV19	TRBD2	TRBJ2-3	.	TGTGCCAGTAGTCCGAGACTAGCGGGAGTACGCACAGATACGCAGTATTTT	CASSPRLAGVRTDTQYF
TRBV5-4	.	TRBJ2-3	.	TGTGCCAGCAGCCCGGTGGTGGGCACAGATACGCAGTATTTT	CASSPVVGTDTQYF
TRBV28	TRBD2	TRBJ2-1	.	TGTGCCAGCAGTTTATTTTGGCGGGGGGATGAAAATGAGCAGTTCTTC	CASSLFWRGDENEQFF
TRBV9	.	TRBJ2-3	.	TGTGCCAGCAGCGTCTCCCAGACAGATACGCAGTATTTT	CASSVSQTDTQYF
TRBV6-2/TRBV6-3	.	TRBJ1-2	.	TGTGCCAGCAGTTACTCGATGAGTAGCCAGTACTATGGCTACACCTTC	CASSYSMSSQYYGYTF
TRBV11-3	.	TRBJ2-5	once	TGTGCCAGCAGCTTAGGGGGCCGGGGGGCCGGAGAGACCCAGTACTTC	CASSLGGRGAGETQYF
TRBV9	TRBD1	TRBJ1-3	.	TGTGCCAGCAGCGTAGCGCACAGGGGACGTGGAAACACCATATATTTT	CASSVAHRGRGNTIYF
TRBV5-4	TRBD2	TRBJ2-1	few	TGTGCCAGCAGCTCGCGGGGGGGTGGCCTTGAGCAGTTCTTC	CASSSRGGGLEQFF
TRBV28	TRBD1	TRBJ2-5	.	TGTGCCAGCAGTTTAGGGTCAGGGGGCAATCAAGAGACCCAGTACTTC	CASSLGSGGNQETQYF
TRBV5-1	.	TRBJ2-7	.	TGCGCCAGCACCCCCCGATTGGCGGGAAGCTCCTACGAGCAGTACTTC	CASTPRLAGSSYEQYF
TRBV27	TRBD1	TRBJ2-7	.	TGTGCCAGCAGTTCGGGACAGAGGCTTCGGGAGCAGTACTTC	CASSSGQRLREQYF
TRBV24-1	.	TRBJ2-3	.	TGTGCCACCAGTGATTTTGGGGGGATAGCCGCAGATACGCAGTATTTT	CATSDFGGIAADTQYF
TRBV3-1/TRBV3-2	TRBD1	TRBJ2-1	.	TGTGCCAGCAGCCAGGGCCCAGGGGGCTACAATGAGCAGTTCTTC	CASSQGPGGYNEQFF
TRBV27	TRBD1	TRBJ1-2	few	TGTGCCAGCAGTTACAGACAGGGCGGAGGCTATGGCTACACCTTC	CASSYRQGGGYGYTF
TRBV4-3	.	TRBJ1-4	.	TGCGCCAGCAGCCAAGATGGCAGGGCAGGAACTAATGAAAAACTGTTTTTT	CASSQDGRAGTNEKLFF
TRBV7-9	.	TRBJ1-5	.	TGTGCCAGCAGCGCGGCCAACCAGCCCCAGCATTTT	CASSAANQPQHF
TRBV5-5	TRBD1	TRBJ2-2	.	TGTGCCAGCAGCGGGACAGGGGGACAGTCTACCACCGGGGAGCTGTTTTTT	CASSGTGGQSTTGELFF
TRBV6-5	TRBD2	TRBJ2-4	.	TGTGCCAGCAGCGGGACTAGCGGGCTAAACATTCAGTACTTC	CASSGTSGLNIQYF
TRBV29-1	TRBD1	TRBJ2-7	few	TGCAGCATTGACAGGGGTCCCTACGAGCAGTACTTC	CSIDRGPYEQYF
TRBV5-4	TRBD1	TRBJ1-4	few	TGTGCCAGCAGCGCACAGGGGTGGTCTAATGAAAAACTGTTTTTT	CASSAQGWSNEKLFF
TRBV2	TRBD1	TRBJ1-5	once	TGTGCCAGCAGTGTAGGGGTCAGGGGGCTTCAGCCCCAGCATTTT	CASSVGVRGLQPQHF
TRBV5-6	.	TRBJ2-3	.	TGTGCCAGCAGCCACACAGGGAGGGCAGATACGCAGTATTTT	CASSHTGRADTQYF
TRBV11-3	.	TRBJ2-1	.	TGTGCCAGCGGCCGCCAGGGCTCTTACAATGAGCAGTTCTTC	CASGRQGSYNEQFF
TRBV10-3	TRBD2	TRBJ2-3	.	TGTGCCATCCGAACGGCGGGAGTCACAGATACGCAGTATTTT	CAIRTAGVTDTQYF